Given below is one T cell receptor beta chain in context. Its target antigen remains unknown. No quality values exist for individual bases; no much larger clone is one base distant. Sequenced using an Illumina HiSeq 2500. TCR beta libraries were prepared by quantitative 5'-RACE with molecular barcodes. The study's own analysis went as follows. A new computational method based on a probabilistic model of VDJ rearrangement was used to identify disease-linked TCR variants. Through fastp at Q25 and MiXCR, TCRdb rebuilt clones from the public reads, retaining in-frame beta chains. A single entry per CDR3 protein holds the most common genes and DNA from its merged rows. These V and J calls rely on TCRdb rather than the paper's analysis. The sample yields about 240,000 distinct CDR3 sequences; 8% to 11% were counted once. The ten largest make up approximately 2.5% of the sample. This entry belongs to a study of CD8 T cells in ankylosing spondylitis (dated by TCRdb to the late 2010s). Looking at the study overall: The study profiled T cell receptor beta repertoires in healthy donors and ankylosing spondylitis patients to find disease-linked TCR variants. The full study cohort comprised 20 to 25 ankylosing spondylitis patients and 85 to 120 healthy donors. Peripheral blood samples were taken, and synovial fluid was additionally collected from ankylosing spondylitis patients.

The full study reports these points: According to the report, matched synovial fluid samples from ankylosing spondylitis patients were significantly enriched for the disease-linked clones. The disease-linked clones showed a CD8+ phenotype and occurred at relatively low frequencies in peripheral blood. Some motif variants were previously reported in synovial fluid and blood of reactive arthritis patients, suggesting common disease-initiation mechanisms. A TCR beta motif of several highly homologous amino acid variants appeared characteristic of blood from ankylosing spondylitis patients.

The germline V gene (reference sequence) sets CDR1 to SGHNT and CDR2 to YYREEE. V and J lose 6 bases and 8 bases, and a span of 12 bases separates them. Its CDR3 holds 13 amino acids, cysteine through phenylalanine. Kept here is only the CDR3 DNA, which spans 39 bases and is read in frame from base 1. The TCR comes from a male donor with ankylosing spondylitis or in good health (not recorded which). This chain joins TRBV5-4 to TRBJ2-6, with the D gene uncertain. The source material was blood, either unsorted or a sorted T cell fraction (not recorded which). The DNA sequence is given as TGTGCCAGCACCTCGTGGGGAACCAACGTCCTGACTTTC. Translated, this gives CASTSWGTNVLTF.